The 9 T cell receptor beta chains below come from one sample, sequenced in a study of blood T cell repertoires in COVID-19. Repertoires were generated with immunoSEQ multiplex PCR, while TCRdb's copy carries only in-frame clones and drops some. Of 130,000 or so clones in the sample, approximately 86% were seen once. Sequences were obtained from peripheral blood. The origin of the receptors is a woman in her 70s with COVID-19, enrolled during active disease.

CDR3 coding DNA: TGCGCCAGCAGCCAAGAGGTTCGATCCAGTTCACCCCTCCACTTT. It translates to CASSQEVRSSSPLHF. The V call is TRBV4-1, the J call TRBJ1-6; no reliable D call. Germline CDR1 reads MGHRA; CDR2 reads YSYEKL. CDR3 length: 15 amino acids. Trimming stripped 0 bases from V and 9 bases from J, with 12 bases between.

This chain joins TRBV10-1 and TRBJ2-5; 8 nucleotides agree with TRBD1. The CDR3 runs to 17 residues. Germline assignment: CDR1 WNHNN and CDR2 SYGVQD (reference sequence). The ends lost 0 bases at V and 2 bases at J; junction bases unmatched: 8. The CDR3 loop is CASSESDHTGGQETQYF. The CDR3 DNA is TGCGCCAGCAGTGAGTCCGACCACACAGGGGGTCAAGAGACCCAGTACTTC.

In this sample, this clone turned up a few times. This rearrangement joins TRBV4-2 to TRBJ2-6; 8 positions agree with TRBD1. Germline V gene lookup returns CDR1 LGHNA and CDR2 YNFKEQ. The J segment lost 0 bases and the V segment lost 3 bases, leaving 7 bases of the junction unmatched. The CDR3 runs 18 residues. CDR3 in amino acids: CASSQGDRRSSGANVLTF. The DNA of the CDR3 is TGTGCCAGCAGCCAGGGGGACAGGAGGAGCTCTGGGGCCAACGTCCTGACTTTC.

V and J are TRBV11-2 and TRBJ2-1, with D unresolved. Germline CDR1 SGHAT, CDR2 FQNNGV. With 5 bases removed from V and 4 bases from J, the gap between germline ends came to 3 bases. The CDR3 has 11 residues. In DNA form, the CDR3 reads TGTGCCAGCAGCATATACAATGAGCAGTTCTTC. It translates to CASSIYNEQFF.

The chain is built from TRBV3-1 (or the pseudogene TRBV3-2) and TRBJ1-1; D might be TRBD1 (6 bases). The CDR3 covers 15 residues. Germline CDR1 is LGHDT and CDR2 is YNNKEL (reference sequence). V was cut by 5 bases and J by 1 base, with 14 bases left in between. CDR3 residues: CASSSETGGNTEAFF. The CDR3 DNA reads as TGTGCCAGCAGCTCTGAGACAGGCGGGAACACTGAAGCTTTCTTT.

The chain combines TRBV18 with TRBJ2-7, with 8 bases aligning to TRBD2. Germline loops: CDR1 KGHSH, CDR2 LQKENI. With 0 bases clipped from V and 5 bases from J, the junction kept 3 bases outside the gene matches. CDR3 length equals 14 residues. CDR3 bases: TGTGCCAGCTCACCACCTTCGGGGGGGCACGAGCAGTACTTC. It encodes CASSPPSGGHEQYF.

This clone was observed a few times. V is TRBV13 and J is TRBJ2-3, with D tentatively TRBD2 (5 bases). The CDR3 covers 14 residues. CDR1 and CDR2 (germline): PRHDT, FYEKMQ (reference sequence). V was shortened by 3 bases and J by 3 bases, with 10 bases between the two germline ends. CDR3 protein: CASSFNSGTDTQYF. The CDR3 DNA is TGTGCCAGCAGCTTTAACAGCGGTACAGATACGCAGTATTTT.

For the CDR3, the DNA is TGTGCCAGCAGGACAGCGCGGGATCTCCAAGAGACCCAGTACTTC. It encodes CASRTARDLQETQYF. This chain links TRBV28 with TRBJ2-5; perhaps TRBD2 as D (6 bases). Trimming removed 6 bases at V and 1 base at J, with 15 bases between. Germline V gene data show CDR1 as MDHEN and CDR2 as SYDVKM. The CDR3 runs to 15 residues.

A single count supports this clone. CDR3 bases: TGCGCCAGCACCTCTAGCGGGGGGGCCGGGGAGACCCAGTACTTC. It codes for CASTSSGGAGETQYF. V and J are TRBV5-1 and TRBJ2-5, with 12 bases lining up with TRBD2. With V trimmed by 6 bases and J by 5 bases, 8 bases remained unmatched. Germline values: CDR1 SGHRS, CDR2 YFSETQ. CDR3 length equals 15 residues.